One sample yielded the 23 T cell receptor beta chains listed below, sequenced in a study of blood T cell repertoires in COVID-19. TCRdb's copy holds only in-frame clones and misses some; the assay was immunoSEQ multiplex PCR. Among about 190,000 clones listed, approximately 84% were seen once. The sequencing input was PBMCs or T cells enriched from blood (not recorded which). The receptors shown here come from a woman aged 25 to 45 who had recovered from COVID-19.

The J gene is TRBJ1-5, the V gene TRBV5-4; tentative D call: TRBD1 (6 bases). The CDR3 is 14 amino acids. In germline, CDR1 is SGHNT, CDR2 YYREEE (reference sequence). The ends were cut back, 4 bases at V and 6 bases at J, with 14 bases in the middle. CDR3 loop: CASSRDRSSQPQHF. In nucleotides, the CDR3 is TGTGCCAGCAGCCGCGACAGGTCGAGTCAGCCCCAGCATTTT.

The genes are TRBV9 and TRBJ2-1; 16 nucleotides agree with TRBD2. This CDR3 is built from 14 residues. Germline V gene data show CDR1 as SGDLS and CDR2 as YYNGEE. V was pared by 3 bases and J by 10 bases, with 1 base of the junction left unmatched. DNA of the CDR3: TGTGCCAGCAGCGCGGGACTAGCGGGGGGGGAGCAGTTCTTC. It specifies CASSAGLAGGEQFF.

The chain couples TRBV14 to TRBJ1-2; D perhaps matches TRBD1 (5 bases). Germline CDR1 SGHDN, CDR2 FVKESK. V lost 2 bases to trimming and J lost 0 bases, with 10 bases between them. The CDR3 sequence is 15 residues long. DNA of the CDR3: TGTGCCAGCAGCCAACAGGGCAGAGCTAACTATGGCTACACCTTC. Protein: CASSQQGRANYGYTF.

This chain uses TRBV7-3 with TRBJ1-2, with 8 bases identical to TRBD1. Germline V gene lookup returns CDR1 SGHTA and CDR2 FQGTGA. Unmatched junction bases numbered 1, after V lost 2 bases and J lost 2 bases. CDR3 length: 14 amino acids. This chain's CDR3 is CASSLGTGNYGYTF. The CDR3 region has the DNA TGTGCCAGCAGCTTAGGGACAGGAAACTATGGCTACACCTTC.

Only a few counts were recorded for this clone. This chain uses TRBV19 with TRBJ2-7; D unresolved. Germline CDR1 and CDR2: LNHDA and SQIVND (reference sequence). This CDR3 spans 9 amino acids. The CDR3 DNA reads TGTGCCAGTAGTGTAGAGCAGTACGTC. This encodes CASSVEQYV.

This clone occurred once. The CDR3 nucleotides are TGTGCCAGTGTGGACAGGGGGTGGGGTGAAGCTTTCTTT. Its protein product is CASVDRGWGEAFF. V gene TRBV2 combines with J gene TRBJ1-1, with 10 nucleotides matching TRBD1. With 9 bases clipped from V and 7 bases from J, the junction kept 8 bases outside the gene matches. Germline V gene data show CDR1 as SNHLY and CDR2 as FYNNEI. The CDR3 is 13 amino acids.

In its sample, this clone was seen once. In nucleotides, the CDR3 is TGTGCCACCAGTGATTCGCGGCAGGGGAAGACCCAGTACTTC. Translation: CATSDSRQGKTQYF. The chain couples TRBV24-1 to TRBJ2-5; the D gene is possibly TRBD1 (6 bases). This CDR3 comprises 14 residues. V lost 2 bases and J 6 bases, leaving 12 bases between the germline ends. Germline CDR1 is KGHDR and CDR2 is SFDVKD.

This rearrangement joins TRBV5-1 to TRBJ2-3, with TRBD2 matching 7 bases. J gave up 5 bases and V 0 bases, and 9 bases lay outside the gene matches. The CDR3 spans 16 residues. Germline V gene lookup returns CDR1 SGHRS and CDR2 YFSETQ. The CDR3 DNA reads TGCGCCAGCAGCTTGGCCCCCTCGGGCGGGGGAGATACGCAGTATTTT. This translates into CASSLAPSGGGDTQYF.

The V call is TRBV9, the J call TRBJ2-1, with 9 bases that match TRBD2. V trimming: 3 bases; J trimming: 7 bases; junction bases outside the gene matches: 8. CDR3 length equals 15 residues. Germline assignment: CDR1 SGDLS and CDR2 YYNGEE. The CDR3 region has the DNA TGTGCCAGCAGCGGCGGACTAGCGCCGATGAATGAGCAGTTCTTC. Amino acids: CASSGGLAPMNEQFF.

The chain employs TRBV10-3 and TRBJ1-3; 9 bases agree with TRBD1. V lost 3 bases and J lost 0; bases outside the gene matches: 6. Germline lookup yields CDR1 ENHRY and CDR2 SYGVKD. This CDR3 region has 17 residues. CDR3 in amino acids: CAISDPTGGTSGNTIYF. CDR3 DNA sequence: TGTGCCATCAGTGACCCGACAGGGGGGACCTCTGGAAACACCATATATTTT.

This clone was picked up a small number of times. This rearrangement joins TRBV25-1 to TRBJ1-5; D may be TRBD1 (5 bases). The CDR3 is 15 residues long. The V and J ends lost 3 bases and 6 bases respectively, with 15 bases between them. CDR1 MGHDK and CDR2 SYGVNS come from the germline V gene. In DNA form, the CDR3 reads TGTGCCAGCAGTGATGGGGCCCGCGGAAGTCAGCCCCAGCATTTT. Protein sequence: CASSDGARGSQPQHF.

The chain employs TRBV9 and TRBJ2-1, with D unresolved. Per germline, CDR1 SGDLS and CDR2 YYNGEE. The CDR3 loop spans 15 amino acids. The V gene lost 3 bases and the J gene lost 3 bases, with 13 bases spanning the gap. The CDR3 spells CASSESATFYNEQFF. Here the CDR3 DNA reads TGTGCCAGCAGCGAAAGCGCGACCTTCTACAATGAGCAGTTCTTC.

The chain is built from TRBV24-1 and TRBJ2-3; TRBD2 matches 10 bases. The J segment lost 5 bases and the V segment lost 5 bases, leaving 3 bases of the junction unmatched. The CDR3 runs to 14 residues. The germline gives CDR1 KGHDR, CDR2 SFDVKD. This chain's CDR3 is CATSASGGQDTQYF. As DNA, the CDR3 is TGTGCCACCAGTGCTAGCGGGGGCCAAGATACGCAGTATTTT.

The V gene is TRBV5-6, the J gene TRBJ1-2; perhaps TRBD1 as D (5 bases). Germline assignment: CDR1 SGHDT and CDR2 YYEEEE. CDR3 size: 13 residues. Trimming stripped 5 bases from V and 5 bases from J, with 13 bases between. CDR3 sequence reads: CASSKDGGYGYTF. CDR3 nucleotide sequence: TGTGCCAGCAGTAAAGACGGGGGATATGGCTACACCTTC.

This clone came up once. The chain has TRBV6-2 or TRBV6-3 and TRBJ1-5; D might be TRBD1 (5 bases). Trimming left V 2 bases short and J 0 bases short, with 8 bases between. This CDR3 spans 15 amino acids. The V gene's germline CDR1 is MNHEY and CDR2 SVGEGT. In DNA, the CDR3 is TGTGCCAGCAGTTACGGGGCAGATAGCAATCAGCCCCAGCATTTT. It is translated as CASSYGADSNQPQHF.

In DNA form, the CDR3 reads TGTGCCAGCAGCGTAGGTGGGAGAAACCAAGAGACCCAGTACTTC. Translating gives CASSVGGRNQETQYF. The genes are TRBV9 and TRBJ2-5; TRBD2 might be the D (5 bases). Germline assignment: CDR1 SGDLS and CDR2 YYNGEE. Trimming cost V 0 bases and J 0 bases, with 9 bases left between them. The CDR3 totals 15 residues.

The chain joins TRBV27 to TRBJ1-5, with D possibly TRBD1 on 5 matching bases. V dropped 0 bases and J dropped 0 bases, with 12 bases sitting between them. Germline values: CDR1 MNHEY, CDR2 SMNVEV (reference sequence). The CDR3 runs to 17 residues. CDR3 residues: CASSLSGTGGSNQPQHF. CDR3 DNA sequence: TGTGCCAGCAGTTTATCGGGAACAGGTGGTAGCAATCAGCCCCAGCATTTT.

V gene TRBV5-4 combines with J gene TRBJ1-1; perhaps TRBD1 as D (5 bases). Trimming pared 1 base from V and 7 bases from J, leaving 8 bases between. CDR3 length: 12 amino acids. Germline V gene sequence: CDR1 SGHNT, CDR2 YYREEE (reference sequence). The CDR3 loop reads CASSLLGGEAFF. CDR3 DNA: TGTGCCAGCAGCTTGTTGGGGGGTGAAGCTTTCTTT.

The V and J genes are TRBV6-4 and TRBJ2-1, with a possible D match to TRBD1 (5 bases). CDR1 and CDR2 (germline): MRHNA, SNTAGT. V lost 0 bases and J lost 5, with 11 bases in between. The CDR3 runs 15 residues. The CDR3 is CASSDSSSGNNEQFF. CDR3 nucleotides: TGTGCCAGCAGTGACTCGTCTTCAGGGAACAATGAGCAGTTCTTC.

This sequence joins TRBV5-1 and TRBJ1-3, with D unresolved. V gave up 0 bases and J gave up 4 bases, with 8 bases separating them. The CDR3 loop spans 14 amino acids. Germline values: CDR1 SGHRS, CDR2 YFSETQ. The CDR3 is CASSLGGNGNTIYF. The CDR3 coding sequence is TGCGCCAGCAGCTTGGGAGGGAACGGAAACACCATATATTTT.

The J gene is TRBJ1-5, the V gene TRBV5-1; no reliable D call. The CDR3 length is 15 residues. CDR1 and CDR2 (germline): SGHRS, YFSETQ. V lost 4 bases, J lost 1 base, and 12 bases lay in between. In DNA, the CDR3 is TGCGCCAGCAGCCCCACTGACGGGAGCAATCAGCCCCAGCATTTT. Protein product: CASSPTDGSNQPQHF.

The chain is built from TRBV5-4 and TRBJ1-3, with 7 bases lining up with TRBD1. CDR3 size: 16 residues. Germline loops: CDR1 SGHNT, CDR2 YYREEE (reference sequence). With 1 base clipped from V and 4 bases from J, the junction kept 8 bases outside the gene matches. CDR3 sequence (DNA): TGTGCCAGCAGCTTGTTAGGGGGCAGGGAAGGAAACACCATATATTTT. As protein: CASSLLGGREGNTIYF.

The chain has TRBV15 and TRBJ1-6; perhaps TRBD1 as D (5 bases). The CDR3 sequence is 16 residues long. Deletions cut 3 bases from V and 9 bases from J, with 18 bases between. Germline CDR1 LNHNV, CDR2 YYDKDF (reference sequence). The CDR3 DNA reads TGTGCCACCAGCAGGGGAGGTCTGGGGGGGGGTTCACCCCTCCACTTT. Amino acid sequence: CATSRGGLGGGSPLHF.